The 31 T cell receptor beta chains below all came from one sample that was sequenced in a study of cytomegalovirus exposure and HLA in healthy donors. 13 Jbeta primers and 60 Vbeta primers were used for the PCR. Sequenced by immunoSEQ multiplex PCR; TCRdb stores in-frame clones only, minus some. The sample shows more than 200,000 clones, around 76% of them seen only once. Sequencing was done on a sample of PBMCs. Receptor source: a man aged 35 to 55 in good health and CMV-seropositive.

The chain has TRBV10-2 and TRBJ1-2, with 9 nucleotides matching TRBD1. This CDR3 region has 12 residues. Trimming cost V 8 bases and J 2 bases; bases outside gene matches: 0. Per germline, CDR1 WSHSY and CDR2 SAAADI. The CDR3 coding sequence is TGCGCCAGCGGGACAGGGAACTATGGCTACACCTTC. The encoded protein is CASGTGNYGYTF.

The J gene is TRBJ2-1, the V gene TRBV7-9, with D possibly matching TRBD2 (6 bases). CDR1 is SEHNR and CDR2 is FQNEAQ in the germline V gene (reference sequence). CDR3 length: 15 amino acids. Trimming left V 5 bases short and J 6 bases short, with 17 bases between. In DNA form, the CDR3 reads TGTGCCAGCAGCCCTCCACTGAGTAGCGGCAATGAGCAGTTCTTC. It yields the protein CASSPPLSSGNEQFF.

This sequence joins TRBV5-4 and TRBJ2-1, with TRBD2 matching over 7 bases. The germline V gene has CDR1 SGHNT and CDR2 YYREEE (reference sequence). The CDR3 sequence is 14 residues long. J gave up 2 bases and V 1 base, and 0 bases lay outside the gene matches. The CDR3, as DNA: TGTGCCAGCAGCTTGCGGGGGGCCTACAATGAGCAGTTCTTC. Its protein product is CASSLRGAYNEQFF.

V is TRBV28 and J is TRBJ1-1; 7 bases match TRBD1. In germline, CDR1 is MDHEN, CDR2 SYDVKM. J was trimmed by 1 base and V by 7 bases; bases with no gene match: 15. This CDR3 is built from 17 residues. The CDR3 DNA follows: TGTGCCAGCACCAATCCGACAGGGCCAATAGGGAACACTGAAGCTTTCTTT. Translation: CASTNPTGPIGNTEAFF. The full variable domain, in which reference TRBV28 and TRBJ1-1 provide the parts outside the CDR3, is DVKVTQSSRYLVKRTGEKVFLECVQDMDHENMFWYRQDPGLGLRLIYFSYDVKMKEKGDIPEGYSVSREKKERFSLILESASTNQTSMYLCASTNPTGPIGNTEAFFGQGTRLTVV.

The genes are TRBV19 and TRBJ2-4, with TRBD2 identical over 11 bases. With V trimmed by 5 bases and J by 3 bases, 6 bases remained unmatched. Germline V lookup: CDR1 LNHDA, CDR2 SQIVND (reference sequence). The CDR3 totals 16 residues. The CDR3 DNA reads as TGTGCCAGTAGTCCCCTAGCGGGAGGAGGCAAAAACATTCAGTACTTC. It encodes CASSPLAGGGKNIQYF.

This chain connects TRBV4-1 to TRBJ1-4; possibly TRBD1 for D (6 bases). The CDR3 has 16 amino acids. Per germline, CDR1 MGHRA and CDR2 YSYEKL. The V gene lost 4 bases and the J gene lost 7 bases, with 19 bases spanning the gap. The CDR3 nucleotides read TGCGCCAGCAGCCCACCCGGGCAGGGGCTGGGTGAAAAACTGTTTTTT. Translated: CASSPPGQGLGEKLFF.

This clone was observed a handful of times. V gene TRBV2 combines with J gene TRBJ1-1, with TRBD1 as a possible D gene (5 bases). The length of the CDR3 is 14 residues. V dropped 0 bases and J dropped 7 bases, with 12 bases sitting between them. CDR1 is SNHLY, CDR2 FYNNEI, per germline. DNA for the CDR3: TGTGCCAGCAGTGAAGCTGCAGGGTTTGGTGAAGCTTTCTTT. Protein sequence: CASSEAAGFGEAFF.

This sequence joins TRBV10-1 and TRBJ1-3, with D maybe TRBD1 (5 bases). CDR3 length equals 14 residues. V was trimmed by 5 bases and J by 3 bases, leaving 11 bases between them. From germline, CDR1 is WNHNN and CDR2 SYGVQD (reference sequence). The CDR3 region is CASSFDRIGNTIYF. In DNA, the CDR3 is TGCGCCAGCAGTTTCGACAGAATTGGAAACACCATATATTTT.

This CDR3 reads CASSSSGAGEKLFF. As DNA, the CDR3 is TGTGCCAGCAGCTCCTCAGGGGCAGGGGAAAAACTGTTTTTT. The chain couples TRBV11-3 to TRBJ1-4; D is perhaps TRBD1 (6 bases). In germline, CDR1 is SGHNT, CDR2 YENEEA. Trimming removed 4 bases at V and 8 bases at J, with 14 bases between. The length of the CDR3 is 14 residues.

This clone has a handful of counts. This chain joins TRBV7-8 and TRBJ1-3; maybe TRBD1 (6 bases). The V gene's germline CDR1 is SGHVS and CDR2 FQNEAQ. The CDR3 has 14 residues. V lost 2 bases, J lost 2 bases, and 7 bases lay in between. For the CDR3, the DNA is TGTGCCAGCAGCTTAAGGGGGACTGGAAACACCATATATTTT. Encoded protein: CASSLRGTGNTIYF.

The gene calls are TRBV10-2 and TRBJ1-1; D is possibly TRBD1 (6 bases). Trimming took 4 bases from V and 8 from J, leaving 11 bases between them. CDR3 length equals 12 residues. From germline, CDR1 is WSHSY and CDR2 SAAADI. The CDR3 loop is CASSGGQPEAFF. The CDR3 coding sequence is TGCGCCAGCAGTGGGGGGCAGCCCGAAGCTTTCTTT.

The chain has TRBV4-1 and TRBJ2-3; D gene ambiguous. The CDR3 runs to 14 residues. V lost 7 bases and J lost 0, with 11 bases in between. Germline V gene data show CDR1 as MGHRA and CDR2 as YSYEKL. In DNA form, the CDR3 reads TGCGCCAGCAAAGCCGCTACTAGCACAGATACGCAGTATTTT. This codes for CASKAATSTDTQYF.

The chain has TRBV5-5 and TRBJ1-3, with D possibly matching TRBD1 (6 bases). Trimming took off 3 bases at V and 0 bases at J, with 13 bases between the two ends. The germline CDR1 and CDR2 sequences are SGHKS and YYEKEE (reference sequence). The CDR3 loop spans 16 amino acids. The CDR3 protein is CASSWGHTRSGNTIYF. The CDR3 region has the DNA TGTGCCAGCAGCTGGGGACATACCCGCTCTGGAAACACCATATATTTT.

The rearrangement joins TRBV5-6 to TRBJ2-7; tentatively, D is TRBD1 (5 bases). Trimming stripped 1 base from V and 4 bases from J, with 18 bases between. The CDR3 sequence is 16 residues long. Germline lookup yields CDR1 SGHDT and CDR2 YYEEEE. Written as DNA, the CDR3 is TGTGCCAGCAGCTTGAGTACCAGGGCACCGCCTTACGAGCAGTACGTC. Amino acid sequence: CASSLSTRAPPYEQYV.

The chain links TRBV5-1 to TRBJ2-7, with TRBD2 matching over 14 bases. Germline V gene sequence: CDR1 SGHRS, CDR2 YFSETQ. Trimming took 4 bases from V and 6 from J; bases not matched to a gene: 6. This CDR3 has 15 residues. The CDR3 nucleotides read TGCGCCAGCAGCGTGACTAGCGGGAGGGAAGGCGAGCAGTACTTC. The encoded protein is CASSVTSGREGEQYF.

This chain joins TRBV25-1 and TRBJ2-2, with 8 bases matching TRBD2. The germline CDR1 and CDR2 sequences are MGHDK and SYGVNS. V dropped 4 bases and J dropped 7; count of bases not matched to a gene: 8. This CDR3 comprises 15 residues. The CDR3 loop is CASSGSGSKGGELFF. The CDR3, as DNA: TGTGCCAGCAGTGGCAGCGGGAGTAAGGGCGGGGAGCTGTTTTTT.

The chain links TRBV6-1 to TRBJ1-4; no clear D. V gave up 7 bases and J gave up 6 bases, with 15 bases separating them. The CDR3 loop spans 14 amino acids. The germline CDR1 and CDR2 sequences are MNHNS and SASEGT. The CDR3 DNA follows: TGTGCCAGCAACCCGCCAGGTTTCTATGAAAAACTGTTTTTT. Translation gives CASNPPGFYEKLFF.

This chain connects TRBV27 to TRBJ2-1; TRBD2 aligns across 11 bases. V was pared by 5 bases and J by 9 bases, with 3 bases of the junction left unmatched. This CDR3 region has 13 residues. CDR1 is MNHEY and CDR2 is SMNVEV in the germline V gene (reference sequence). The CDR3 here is CASSELAGAEQFF. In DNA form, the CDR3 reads TGTGCCAGCAGTGAACTAGCGGGAGCTGAGCAGTTCTTC.

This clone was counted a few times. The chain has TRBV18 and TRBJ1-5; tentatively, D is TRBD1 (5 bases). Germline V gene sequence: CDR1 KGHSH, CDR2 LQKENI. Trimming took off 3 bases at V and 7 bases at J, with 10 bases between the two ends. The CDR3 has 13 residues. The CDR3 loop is CASSPGGGQPQHF. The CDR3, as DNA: TGTGCCAGCTCACCCGGGGGTGGACAGCCCCAGCATTTT. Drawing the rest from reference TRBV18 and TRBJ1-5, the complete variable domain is NAGVMQNPRHLVRRRGQEARLRCSPMKGHSHVYWYRQLPEEGLKFMVYLQKENIIDESGMPKERFSAEFPKEGPSILRIQQVVRGDSAAYFCASSPGGGQPQHFGDGTRLSIL.

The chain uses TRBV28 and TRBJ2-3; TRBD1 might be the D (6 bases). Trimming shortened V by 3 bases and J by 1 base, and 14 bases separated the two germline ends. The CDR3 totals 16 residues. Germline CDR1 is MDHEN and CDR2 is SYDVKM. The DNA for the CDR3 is TGTGCCAGCAGTTTTCATTCCCGACAGGGCACAGATACGCAGTATTTT. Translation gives CASSFHSRQGTDTQYF.

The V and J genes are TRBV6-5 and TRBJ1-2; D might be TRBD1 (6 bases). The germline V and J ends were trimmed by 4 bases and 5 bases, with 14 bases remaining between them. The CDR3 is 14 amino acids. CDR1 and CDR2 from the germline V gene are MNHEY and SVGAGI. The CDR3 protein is CASSLGGGKYGYTF. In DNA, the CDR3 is TGTGCCAGCAGTTTGGGGGGGGGCAAATATGGCTACACCTTC.

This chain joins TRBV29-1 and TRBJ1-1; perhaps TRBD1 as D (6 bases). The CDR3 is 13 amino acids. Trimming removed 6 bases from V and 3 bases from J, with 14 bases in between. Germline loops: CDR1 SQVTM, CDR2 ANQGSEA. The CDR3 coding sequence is TGCAGCGTAGCCGACAGGTTCTACACTGAAGCTTTCTTT. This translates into CSVADRFYTEAFF.

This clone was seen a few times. CDR3 nucleotide sequence: TGTGCCAGCAGCCAGATGAACACTGAAGCTTTCTTT. It translates to CASSQMNTEAFF. The V call is TRBV2, the J call TRBJ1-1; no clear D. V was cut by 6 bases and J by 0 bases, with 5 bases left in between. This CDR3 region has 12 residues. The germline gives CDR1 SNHLY, CDR2 FYNNEI. Drawing the rest from reference TRBV2 and TRBJ1-1, the complete variable domain is EPEVTQTPSHQVTQMGQEVILRCVPISNHLYFYWYRQILGQKVEFLVSFYNNEISEKSEIFDDQFSVERPDGSNFTLKIRSTKLEDSAMYFCASSQMNTEAFFGQGTRLTVV.

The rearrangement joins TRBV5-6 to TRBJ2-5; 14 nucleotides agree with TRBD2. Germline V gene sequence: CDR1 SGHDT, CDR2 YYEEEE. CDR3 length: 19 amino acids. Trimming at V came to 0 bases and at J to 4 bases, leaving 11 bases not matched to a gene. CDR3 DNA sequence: TGTGCCAGCAGCTTGGCTTATGAAGGGACTAGCGGGAGTTCAGAGACCCAGTACTTC. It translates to CASSLAYEGTSGSSETQYF.

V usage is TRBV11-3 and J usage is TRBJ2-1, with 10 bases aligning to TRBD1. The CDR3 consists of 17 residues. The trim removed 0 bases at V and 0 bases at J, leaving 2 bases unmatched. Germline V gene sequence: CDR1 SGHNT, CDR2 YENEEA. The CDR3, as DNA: TGTGCCAGCAGCTTAGAAGGGACAGGGGACTCCTACAATGAGCAGTTCTTC. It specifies CASSLEGTGDSYNEQFF.

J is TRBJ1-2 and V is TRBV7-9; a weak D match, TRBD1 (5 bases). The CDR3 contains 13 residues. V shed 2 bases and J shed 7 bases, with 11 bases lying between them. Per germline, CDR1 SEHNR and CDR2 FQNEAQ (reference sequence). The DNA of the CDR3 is TGTGCCAGCAGCTTAAAGTCGGGGGGTGGCTACACCTTC. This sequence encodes CASSLKSGGGYTF.

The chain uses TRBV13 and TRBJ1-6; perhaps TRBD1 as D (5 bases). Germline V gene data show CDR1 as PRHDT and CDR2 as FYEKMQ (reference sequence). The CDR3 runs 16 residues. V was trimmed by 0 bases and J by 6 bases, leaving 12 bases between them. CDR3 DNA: TGTGCCAGCAGCTTAGGGGGTGACAGCATTAATTCACCCCTCCACTTT. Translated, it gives CASSLGGDSINSPLHF. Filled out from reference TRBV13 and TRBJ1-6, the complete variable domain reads AAGVIQSPRHLIKEKRETATLKCYPIPRHDTVYWYQQGPGQDPQFLISFYEKMQSDKGSIPDRFSAQQFSDYHSELNMSSLELGDSALYFCASSLGGDSINSPLHFGNGTRLTVT.

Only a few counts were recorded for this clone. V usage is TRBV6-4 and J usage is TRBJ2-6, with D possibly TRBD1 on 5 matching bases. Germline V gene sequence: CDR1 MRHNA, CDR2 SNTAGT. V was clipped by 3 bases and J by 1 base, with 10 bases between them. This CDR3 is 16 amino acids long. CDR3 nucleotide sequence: TGTGCCAGCAGTGAGGGGCCAACGTCTGGGGCCAACGTCCTGACTTTC. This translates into CASSEGPTSGANVLTF.

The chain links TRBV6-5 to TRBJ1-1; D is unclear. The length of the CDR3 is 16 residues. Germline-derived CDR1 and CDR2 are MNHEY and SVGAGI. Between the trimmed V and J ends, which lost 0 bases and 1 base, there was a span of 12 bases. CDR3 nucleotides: TGTGCCAGCAGTTACTCTGGGCGGGTGCCGAACACTGAAGCTTTCTTT. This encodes CASSYSGRVPNTEAFF.

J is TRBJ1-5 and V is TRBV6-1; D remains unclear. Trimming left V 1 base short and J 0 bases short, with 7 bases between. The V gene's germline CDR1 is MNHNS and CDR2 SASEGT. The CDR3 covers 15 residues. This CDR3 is CASSEGQISNQPQHF. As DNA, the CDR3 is TGTGCCAGCAGTGAAGGGCAGATTAGCAATCAGCCCCAGCATTTT.

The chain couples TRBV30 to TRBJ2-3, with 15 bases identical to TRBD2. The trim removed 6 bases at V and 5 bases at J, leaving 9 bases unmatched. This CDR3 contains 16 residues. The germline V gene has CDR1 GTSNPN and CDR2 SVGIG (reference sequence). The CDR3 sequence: CACGPGTSGRLDTQYF. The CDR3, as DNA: TGTGCCTGTGGCCCCGGGACTAGCGGGAGGTTAGATACGCAGTATTTT.